This T cell receptor (beta chain) was captured by sequencing in a study of vaccination effects on CD4 cells after COVID-19. This clone was seen a single time. Its specificity is not known. Using immunoSEQ multiplex PCR, the repertoire was profiled, and TCRdb retains in-frame clones only, with some absent. The table shows under 55,000 clones, with around 75% occurring only once. ViraFEST assay sequencing came after antigen-specific CD4+ T cells were expanded with viral peptide pools. When roughly eleven days of culture had elapsed, CD4+ T cells were isolated. The person acquired a PCR-confirmed SARS-CoV-2 infection between March and December 2020. Overall study results and limits: New vaccine-induced clones were the main type among post-vaccine spike-reactive clones in convalescents.

The CDR3 sequence is 16 residues long. V lost 5 bases and J 0 bases, leaving 15 bases between the germline ends. Per the germline V gene, CDR1 is SGHVS and CDR2 is FNYEAQ. This receptor was taken from a human donor who had a prior SARS-CoV-2 infection. The specimen was CD4+ T cells from PBMCs cultured with a peptide pool, collected before COVID-19 vaccination. The rearrangement links TRBV7-6 to TRBJ2-3, with D perhaps TRBD1 or TRBD2 (5 bases each). CDR3 bases: TGTGCCAGCAGCCGAAACACCGGGGCCAGCACAGATACGCAGTATTTT. Amino acids: CASSRNTGASTDTQYF.